This TCR beta chain was recovered during a study of OX40 agonist ivuxolimab in advanced cancers. Data came from immunoSEQ multiplex PCR; TCRdb stores just in-frame clones and leaves some out. The repertoire holds about 94,000 clones, with 80% to 90% as singletons. Germline values: CDR1 SGHDT, CDR2 YYEEEE. V dropped 0 bases and J dropped 3 bases, with 11 bases sitting between them. The CDR3 extends over 15 amino acids. V usage is TRBV5-6 and J usage is TRBJ2-3; D unclear. The clonotype was recovered from an adult with an advanced solid tumor such as melanoma, head and neck, liver or kidney cancer. The sequencing used CD4+ or CD8+ T cells sorted from blood, collected in a trial of the OX40 agonist ivuxolimab. The CDR3 is CASSLVGGATDTQYF. CDR3 nucleotide sequence: TGTGCCAGCAGCTTGGTAGGTGGAGCGACAGATACGCAGTATTTT.